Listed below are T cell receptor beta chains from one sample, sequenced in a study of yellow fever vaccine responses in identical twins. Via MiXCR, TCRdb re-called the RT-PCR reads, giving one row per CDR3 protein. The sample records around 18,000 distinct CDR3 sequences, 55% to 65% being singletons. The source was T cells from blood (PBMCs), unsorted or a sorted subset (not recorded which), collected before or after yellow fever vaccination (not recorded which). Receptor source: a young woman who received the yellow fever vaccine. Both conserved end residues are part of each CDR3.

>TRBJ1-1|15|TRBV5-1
CASRFFPEVQGEAFF
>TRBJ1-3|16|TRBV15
CATSRDGTVSGNTIYF
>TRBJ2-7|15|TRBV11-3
CASSIASGSPYEQYF
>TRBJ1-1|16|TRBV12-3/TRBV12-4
CASSFLSPGQKNEAFF
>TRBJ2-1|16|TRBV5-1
CASSLGTSGGVDEQFF
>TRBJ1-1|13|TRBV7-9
CASSSGTNTEAFF
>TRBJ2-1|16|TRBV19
CASSPKGTWGYNEQFF
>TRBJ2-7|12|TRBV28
CASGPWGYEQYF
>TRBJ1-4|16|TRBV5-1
CASSLGTGASTEKLFF
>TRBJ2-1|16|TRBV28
CASSVVGQGRYNEQFF
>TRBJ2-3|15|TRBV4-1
CASSQLRTGLDTQYF
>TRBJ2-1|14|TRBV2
CASSGGANYNEQFF
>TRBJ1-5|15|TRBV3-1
CASSRTGDGNQPQHF
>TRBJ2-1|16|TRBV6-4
CASSNGLAGGPGEQFF
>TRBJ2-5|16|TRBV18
CASSPPGRLRQETQYF
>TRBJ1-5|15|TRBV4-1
CASSQGTQGSQPQHF
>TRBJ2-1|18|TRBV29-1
CSVEGLAGALSSYNEQFF
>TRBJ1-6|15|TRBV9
CASSVGHQGRSPLHF
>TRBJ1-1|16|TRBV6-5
CASSYSYGGKNTEAFF
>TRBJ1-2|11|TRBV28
CASTGRYGYTF
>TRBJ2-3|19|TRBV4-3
CASSQDRLAAGRGTDTQYF
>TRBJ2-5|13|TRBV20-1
CSAAQGLKETQYF
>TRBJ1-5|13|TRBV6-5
CASSYGSLQPQHF
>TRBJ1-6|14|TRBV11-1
CASSSDSNNSPLHF
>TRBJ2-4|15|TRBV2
CASKQGELAKNIQYF
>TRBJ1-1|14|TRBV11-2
CASSLVEGGTEAFF
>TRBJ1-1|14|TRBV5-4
CASSPQNMNTEAFF
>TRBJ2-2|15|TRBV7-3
CASLRDSHFTGELFF
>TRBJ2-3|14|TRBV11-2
CASSLDPGMDTQYF
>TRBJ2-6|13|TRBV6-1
CASSEGGANVLTF
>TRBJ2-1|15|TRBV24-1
CATSDPGTVHNEQFF
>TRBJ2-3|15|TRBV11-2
CASSPRQARGDTQYF
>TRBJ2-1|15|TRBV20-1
CSARAGTSDHNEQFF
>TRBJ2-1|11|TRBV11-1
CASSLAGPSLF
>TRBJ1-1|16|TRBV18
CASSLNRDRGLNEAFF
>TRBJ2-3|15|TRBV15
CATSRVPQGADTQYF
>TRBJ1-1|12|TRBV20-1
CSAQGPNTEAFF
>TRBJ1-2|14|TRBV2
CASRQGRDNYGYTF
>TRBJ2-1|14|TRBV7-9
CASSPRDDYNEQFF
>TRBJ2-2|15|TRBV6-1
CAGLGLAGGPGELFF
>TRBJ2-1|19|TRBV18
CASSPAGGWENSSYNEQFF
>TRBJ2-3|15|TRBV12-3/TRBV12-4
CASSSRDRGPDTQYF
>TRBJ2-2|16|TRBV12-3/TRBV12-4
CASSLSGHTNTGELFF
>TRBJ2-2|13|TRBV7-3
CATTGGNTGELFF
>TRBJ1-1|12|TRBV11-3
CASSLNRFEAFF
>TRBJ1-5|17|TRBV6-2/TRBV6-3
CASSYFGTGRINQPQHF
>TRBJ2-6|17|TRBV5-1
CASSLDRTGSGANVLTF
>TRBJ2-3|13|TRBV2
CATSNGGTDTQYF
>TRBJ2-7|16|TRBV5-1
CASSDPTSWVIYEQYF
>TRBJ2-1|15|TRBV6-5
CASSYSGRISNEQFF
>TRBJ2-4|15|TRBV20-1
CSASRPQLAKNIQYF
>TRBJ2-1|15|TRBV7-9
CASSPDRGVYNEQFF
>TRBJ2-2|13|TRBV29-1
CSVRPGGTGELFF
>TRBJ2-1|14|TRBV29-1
CSVGVRGPWDEQFF
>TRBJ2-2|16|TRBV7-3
CASSLNVAANTGELFF
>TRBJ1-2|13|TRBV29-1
CSVEISPVDGYTF
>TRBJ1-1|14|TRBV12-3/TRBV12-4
CASSLGGRNTEAFF
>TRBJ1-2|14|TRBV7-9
CASSLAGSDYGYTF
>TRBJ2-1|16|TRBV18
CASSPWRGQVYNEQFF